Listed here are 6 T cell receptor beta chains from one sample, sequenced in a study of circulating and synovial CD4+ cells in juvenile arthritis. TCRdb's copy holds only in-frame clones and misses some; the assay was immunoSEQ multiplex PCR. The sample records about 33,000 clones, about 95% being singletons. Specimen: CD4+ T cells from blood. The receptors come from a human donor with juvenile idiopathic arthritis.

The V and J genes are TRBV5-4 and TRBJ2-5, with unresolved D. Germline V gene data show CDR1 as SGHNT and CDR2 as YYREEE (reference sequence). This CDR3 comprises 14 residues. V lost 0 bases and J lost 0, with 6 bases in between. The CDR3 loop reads CASSLATNQETQYF. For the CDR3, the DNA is TGTGCCAGCAGCTTGGCAACTAACCAAGAGACCCAGTACTTC.

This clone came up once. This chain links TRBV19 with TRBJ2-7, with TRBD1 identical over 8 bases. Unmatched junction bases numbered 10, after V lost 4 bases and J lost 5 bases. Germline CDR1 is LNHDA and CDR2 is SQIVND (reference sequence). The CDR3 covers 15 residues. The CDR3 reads CASSKDRGKVDEQYF. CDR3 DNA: TGTGCCAGTAGTAAAGACAGGGGCAAGGTTGACGAGCAGTACTTC.

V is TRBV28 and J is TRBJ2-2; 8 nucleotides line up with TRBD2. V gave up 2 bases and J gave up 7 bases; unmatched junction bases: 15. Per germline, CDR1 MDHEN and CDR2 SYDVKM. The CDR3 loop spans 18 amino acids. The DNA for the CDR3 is TGTGCCAGCAGTTTAATCGGCGATGTAGACGGGAGGGTCGGGGAGCTGTTTTTT. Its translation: CASSLIGDVDGRVGELFF.

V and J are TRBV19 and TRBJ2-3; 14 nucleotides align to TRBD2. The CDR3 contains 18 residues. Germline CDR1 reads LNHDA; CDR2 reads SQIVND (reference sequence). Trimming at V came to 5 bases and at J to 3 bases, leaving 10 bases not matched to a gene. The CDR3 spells CASSARLAGGLGTDTQYF. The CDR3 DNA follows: TGTGCCAGTAGTGCACGACTAGCGGGGGGGCTTGGGACAGATACGCAGTATTTT.

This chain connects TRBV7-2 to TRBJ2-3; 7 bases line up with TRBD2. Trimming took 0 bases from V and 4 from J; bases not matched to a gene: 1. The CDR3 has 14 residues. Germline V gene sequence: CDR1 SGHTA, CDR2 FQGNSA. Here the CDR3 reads CASSLAGGSDTQYF. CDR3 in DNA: TGTGCCAGCAGCTTAGCGGGGGGGTCAGATACGCAGTATTTT.

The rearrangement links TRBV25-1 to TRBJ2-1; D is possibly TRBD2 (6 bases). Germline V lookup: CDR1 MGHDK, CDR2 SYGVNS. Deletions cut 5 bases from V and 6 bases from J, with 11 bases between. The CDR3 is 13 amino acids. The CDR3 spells CASSFRDSNEQFF. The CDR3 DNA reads TGTGCCAGCAGTTTCCGGGACTCCAATGAGCAGTTCTTC.